This T cell receptor beta chain appears in the sequencing data of a study of T cell repertoires in cytomegalovirus infection. Whole-study context: An indication of both CMV infection and matching HLA type came from public TCR beta signatures.

TCRdb re-called the reads through MiXCR, storing one row per CDR3 protein. The sample comprises about 330,000 distinct CDR3 sequences, more than 9% of which are singletons, and around 4.5% rests with the top ten. The study, taken as a whole, reports: What dominated the ex vivo response were HLA-C-restricted CMV-specific TCR beta clonotypes.

This clonotype was counted a few times. Its specificity is unknown. This TCR was sampled from a human donor in good health (CMV status not recorded). Some clones in this sample may be carry-over from other donors' samples. Source material: PBMCs.

The CDR3 DNA reads as TGTGCCAGCAGCCTCGACAAGCCCGAGGCCAACGTCCTGACTTTC. Translating gives CASSLDKPEANVLTF. The rearrangement links TRBV7-6 to TRBJ2-6, with unresolved D. There are 15 residues in the CDR3. Per germline, CDR1 SGHVS and CDR2 FNYEAQ. V shed 5 bases and J shed 6 bases, with 14 bases lying between them.